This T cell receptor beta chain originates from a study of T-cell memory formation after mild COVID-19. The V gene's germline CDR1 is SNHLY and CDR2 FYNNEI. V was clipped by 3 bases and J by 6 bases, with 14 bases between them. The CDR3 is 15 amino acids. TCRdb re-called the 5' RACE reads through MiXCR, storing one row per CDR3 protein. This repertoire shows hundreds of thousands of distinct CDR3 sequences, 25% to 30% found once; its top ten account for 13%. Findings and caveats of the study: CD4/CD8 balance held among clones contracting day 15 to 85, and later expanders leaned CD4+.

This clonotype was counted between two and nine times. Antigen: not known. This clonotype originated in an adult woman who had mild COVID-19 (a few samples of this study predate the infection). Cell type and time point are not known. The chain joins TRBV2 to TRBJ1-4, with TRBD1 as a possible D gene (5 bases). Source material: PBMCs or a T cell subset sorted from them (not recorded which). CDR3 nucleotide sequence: TGTGCCAGCAGTGATGAGGGGAGGGTGGATGAAAAACTGTTTTTT. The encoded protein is CASSDEGRVDEKLFF.